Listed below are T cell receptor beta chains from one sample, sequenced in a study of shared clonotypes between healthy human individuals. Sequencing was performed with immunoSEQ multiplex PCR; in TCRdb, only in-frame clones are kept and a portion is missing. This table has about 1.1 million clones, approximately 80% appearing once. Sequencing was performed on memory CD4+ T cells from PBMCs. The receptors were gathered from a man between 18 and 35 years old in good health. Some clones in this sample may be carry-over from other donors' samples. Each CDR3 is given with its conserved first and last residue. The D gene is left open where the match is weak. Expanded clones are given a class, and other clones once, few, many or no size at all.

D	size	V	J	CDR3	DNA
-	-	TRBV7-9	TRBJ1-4	CASSLASGGYEKLFF	TGTGCCAGCAGCTTAGCTTCTGGGGGCTATGAAAAACTGTTTTTT
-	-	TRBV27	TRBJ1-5	CASSSTAAYSNQPQHF	TGTGCCAGCAGTTCGACAGCGGCTTATAGCAATCAGCCCCAGCATTTT
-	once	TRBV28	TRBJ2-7	CASSAGGPSEQYF	TGTGCCAGCAGTGCCGGAGGTCCTTCCGAGCAGTACTTC
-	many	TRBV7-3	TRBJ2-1	CASSLIQGTEQFF	TGTGCCAGCAGCTTAATCCAGGGAACTGAGCAGTTCTTC
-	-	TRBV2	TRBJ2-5	CASSDPRQETQYF	TGTGCCAGCAGTGACCCGCGTCAAGAGACCCAGTACTTC
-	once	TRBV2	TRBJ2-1	CASIPTPGKQFF	TGTGCCAGCATCCCGACACCGGGAAAGCAGTTCTTC
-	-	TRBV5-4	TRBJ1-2	CASSLNSVYGYTF	TGTGCCAGCAGTTTGAACTCAGTCTATGGCTACACCTTC
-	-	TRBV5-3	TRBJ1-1	CAGFIQGMNTEAFF	TGTGCCGGATTCATTCAGGGGATGAACACTGAAGCTTTCTTT
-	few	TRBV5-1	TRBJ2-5	CASSLPTQGQETQYF	TGCGCCAGCAGCTTACCAACACAGGGACAAGAGACCCAGTACTTC
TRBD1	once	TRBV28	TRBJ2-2	CASSPDPDRLNTGELFF	TGTGCCAGCAGCCCAGACCCGGACAGGTTAAACACCGGGGAGCTGTTTTTT
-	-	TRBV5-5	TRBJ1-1	CASGPSPGSVTEAFF	TGTGCCAGCGGACCAAGTCCGGGGTCGGTCACTGAAGCTTTCTTT
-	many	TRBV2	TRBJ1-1	CATRDFLNTEAFF	TGTGCCACCCGGGATTTTTTGAACACTGAAGCTTTCTTT
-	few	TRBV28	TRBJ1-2	CASTTGTYNVGYTF	TGTGCCAGCACCACCGGGACATACAACGTGGGCTACACCTTC